This T cell receptor beta chain was captured in a study of cytomegalovirus exposure and HLA in healthy donors. Study in general: The same platform used for the roughly 600 first-cohort repertoires was also used for the approximately 120 validation repertoires, as a later analysis reported.

Assay used: immunoSEQ multiplex PCR; TCRdb lists only in-frame clones, some missing. The sample lists 45,000 to 70,000 clones; just over 90% were seen once. The sequence came from a woman aged 18-29 years in good health and CMV-seronegative. Sequencing input: PBMCs.

The CDR3 spells CASSVGDSTNYGYTF. DNA for the CDR3: TGTGCCAGCAGCGTAGGGGACAGCACTAACTATGGCTACACCTTC. The J gene is TRBJ1-2, the V gene TRBV9; 7 bases fit TRBD1. There are 15 residues in the CDR3. Germline V lookup: CDR1 SGDLS, CDR2 YYNGEE. V was pared by 0 bases and J by 0 bases, with 2 bases of the junction left unmatched.